Following are 26 T cell receptor beta chains from one sample sequenced in a study of cytomegalovirus exposure and HLA in healthy donors. The PCR made use of 60 Vbeta and 13 Jbeta primers. The assay was immunoSEQ multiplex PCR, and TCRdb's table has in-frame clones only and misses some. Seen here are tens of thousands of clones, roughly 72% observed once, and the top ten hold approximately 0.6%. What was sequenced was PBMCs. These receptors all come from a man aged 25 to 40 in good health and CMV-seronegative.

This sequence joins TRBV5-1 and TRBJ1-2; TRBD1 agrees at 8 bases. After removal of 0 bases from V and 3 bases from J, the junction contained 7 bases not matched to a gene. Per the germline V gene, CDR1 is SGHRS and CDR2 is YFSETQ. The CDR3 is 16 residues long. The CDR3 bases are TGCGCCAGCAGCTTGGCCCAGACAGGGGATTACTATGGCTACACCTTC. This sequence encodes CASSLAQTGDYYGYTF.

The J gene is TRBJ2-3, the V gene TRBV15, with D possibly being TRBD2 (5 bases). The CDR3 has 16 residues. Per the germline V gene, CDR1 is LNHNV and CDR2 is YYDKDF (reference sequence). V lost 0 bases and J lost 3, with 13 bases in between. The CDR3 loop reads CATSRDRWEPTDTQYF. CDR3 sequence (DNA): TGTGCCACCAGCAGAGATAGGTGGGAGCCTACAGATACGCAGTATTTT. Complete variable domain (other parts from reference TRBV15 and TRBJ2-3): DAMVIQNPRYQVTQFGKPVTLSCSQTLNHNVMYWYQQKSSQAPKLLFHYYDKDFNNEADTPDNFQSRRPNTSFCFLDIRSPGLGDTAMYLCATSRDRWEPTDTQYFGPGTRLTVL.

The V and J genes are TRBV9 and TRBJ1-1; D possibly corresponds to TRBD1 (5 bases). The CDR3 length is 17 residues. Trimming cost V 3 bases and J 2 bases, with 20 bases left between them. Germline V gene data show CDR1 as SGDLS and CDR2 as YYNGEE. The CDR3 region is CASSAAEVGGGNTEAFF. CDR3 in DNA: TGTGCCAGCAGCGCAGCCGAAGTGGGGGGGGGTAACACTGAAGCTTTCTTT.

CDR3 DNA sequence: TGTGCCAGCAGCTTACGACTAGCGGGGCGTGAGCAGTTCTTC. This translates into CASSLRLAGREQFF. The rearrangement links TRBV7-2 to TRBJ2-1, with 11 bases matching TRBD2. Germline V CDR1 and CDR2: SGHTA, FQGNSA. This CDR3 region has 14 residues. The V and J ends lost 2 bases and 9 bases, in that order; junction bases with no gene match: 3.

The chain couples TRBV5-1 to TRBJ2-7; D possibly corresponds to TRBD2 (7 bases). V lost 3 bases to trimming and J lost 4 bases, with 14 bases between them. Germline V gene data show CDR1 as SGHRS and CDR2 as YFSETQ. The CDR3 runs 14 residues. CDR3 region: CASSSQGGAYEQYV. The CDR3, as DNA: TGCGCCAGCAGCTCTCAAGGGGGGGCGTACGAGCAGTACGTC.

This clone was picked up one time. The chain has TRBV7-9 and TRBJ1-6; possible D gene TRBD1, 6 bases. Between the trimmed V and J ends, which lost 5 bases and 9 bases, there was a span of 14 bases. Germline-derived CDR1 and CDR2 are SEHNR and FQNEAQ (reference sequence). The CDR3 consists of 14 residues. The CDR3 is CASSLSDSRSPLHF. In DNA, the CDR3 is TGTGCCAGCAGCCTGTCGGACAGCCGTTCACCCCTCCACTTT.

The rearrangement links TRBV10-3 to TRBJ2-1; D possibly corresponds to TRBD2 (5 bases). The germline gives CDR1 ENHRY, CDR2 SYGVKD. CDR3 length: 12 residues. V was trimmed by 4 bases and J by 6 bases, leaving 7 bases between them. CDR3 nucleotide sequence: TGTGCCATCAGTGGAGGGCTCAATGAGCAGTTCTTC. This encodes CAISGGLNEQFF.

The chain recombines TRBV9 with TRBJ1-1, with 10 bases identical to TRBD1. Germline lookup yields CDR1 SGDLS and CDR2 YYNGEE. The CDR3 sequence is 16 residues long. V dropped 4 bases and J dropped 3; count of bases not matched to a gene: 9. The CDR3: CASSPRDRGFYTEAFF. Here the CDR3 DNA reads TGTGCCAGCAGCCCTAGGGACAGGGGATTTTACACTGAAGCTTTCTTT.

V is TRBV7-8 and J is TRBJ1-1, with D maybe TRBD1 (6 bases). CDR1 SGHVS and CDR2 FQNEAQ come from the germline V gene. The CDR3 consists of 15 residues. Trimming left V 2 bases short and J 1 base short, with 11 bases between. The DNA of the CDR3 is TGTGCCAGCAGCTTATTCGGACAGCCGAACACTGAAGCTTTCTTT. Its protein is CASSLFGQPNTEAFF.

The V call is TRBV19, the J call TRBJ1-2, with 7 bases aligning to TRBD1. The ends lost 2 bases at V and 4 bases at J; junction bases unmatched: 16. The CDR3 is made up of 18 amino acids. From germline, CDR1 is LNHDA and CDR2 SQIVND (reference sequence). The CDR3: CASSINEVVGGDSYGYTF. The CDR3 nucleotides read TGTGCCAGTAGTATAAACGAGGTGGTAGGGGGCGACAGCTATGGCTACACCTTC.

CDR3 DNA: TGTGCCAGCAGTTCAGGACAGCCAGATTATGGCTACACCTTC. Translating gives CASSSGQPDYGYTF. The chain couples TRBV6-5 to TRBJ1-2, with D tentatively TRBD1 (6 bases). The CDR3 has 14 amino acids. Trimming stripped 4 bases from V and 5 bases from J, with 14 bases between. From germline, CDR1 is MNHEY and CDR2 SVGAGI.

V gene TRBV7-7 combines with J gene TRBJ2-2, with D unclear. The V gene lost 5 bases and the J gene lost 5 bases, with 6 bases spanning the gap. Germline-derived CDR1 and CDR2 are SSHAT and FNYEAQ (reference sequence). This CDR3 contains 12 residues. The CDR3: CASSAGTGELFF. CDR3 sequence (DNA): TGTGCCAGCAGCGCCGGGACCGGGGAGCTGTTTTTT.

The rearrangement links TRBV2 to TRBJ1-2; D call uncertain. Germline CDR1 and CDR2: SNHLY and FYNNEI. Trimming left V 5 bases short and J 5 bases short, with 12 bases between. The CDR3 loop spans 13 amino acids. CDR3 protein: CASSPATVYGYTF. The CDR3 region has the DNA TGTGCCAGCAGTCCAGCGACTGTTTATGGCTACACCTTC.

The chain employs TRBV19 and TRBJ1-2; D ambiguous. The CDR3 has 14 residues. Trimming pared 4 bases from V and 3 bases from J, leaving 12 bases between. Germline V lookup: CDR1 LNHDA, CDR2 SQIVND (reference sequence). For the CDR3, the DNA is TGTGCCAGTAGTACCCCCGGCGGGGACTATGGCTACACCTTC. The encoded protein is CASSTPGGDYGYTF.

The chain is built from TRBV25-1 and TRBJ2-1, with D perhaps TRBD2 (5 bases). With 5 bases removed from V and 5 bases from J, the gap between germline ends came to 10 bases. The CDR3 spans 13 residues. Germline assignment: CDR1 MGHDK and CDR2 SYGVNS. The CDR3 DNA is TGTGCCAGCAGTCCCTCCGGGGACAATGAGCAGTTCTTC. It encodes CASSPSGDNEQFF.

V is TRBV6-1 and J is TRBJ2-7; D perhaps matches TRBD2 (7 bases). Germline V lookup: CDR1 MNHNS, CDR2 SASEGT. The CDR3 has 12 residues. With 11 bases removed from V and 2 bases from J, the gap between germline ends came to 13 bases. The CDR3 sequence: CAVLGGPYEQYV. As DNA, the CDR3 is TGTGCCGTCCTGGGGGGGCCCTACGAGCAGTACGTC.

This clone came up once. The chain is built from TRBV27 and TRBJ1-2; D is perhaps TRBD1 (6 bases). The CDR3 length is 15 residues. Trimming stripped 6 bases from V and 3 bases from J, with 17 bases between. The germline V gene has CDR1 MNHEY and CDR2 SMNVEV (reference sequence). The CDR3 is CASSPQGSPYYGYTF. The DNA for the CDR3 is TGTGCCAGCAGCCCTCAGGGGTCCCCGTACTATGGCTACACCTTC.

The gene calls are TRBV5-1 and TRBJ1-4; D might be TRBD1 (5 bases). In germline, CDR1 is SGHRS, CDR2 YFSETQ. Trimming left V 5 bases short and J 5 bases short, with 19 bases between. The CDR3 loop spans 16 amino acids. CDR3 sequence reads: CASSPGGPAENEKLFF. CDR3 sequence (DNA): TGCGCCAGCAGTCCGGGGGGACCTGCAGAGAATGAAAAACTGTTTTTT.

This chain connects TRBV7-9 to TRBJ2-5; TRBD1 agrees at 9 bases. Germline CDR1 is SEHNR and CDR2 is FQNEAQ (reference sequence). CDR3 length: 16 residues. The V gene end was trimmed by 5 bases and the J gene end by 1 base; junction bases not matched to a gene: 8. CDR3 sequence: CASSTGQGMTQETQYF. The CDR3 coding sequence is TGTGCCAGCAGCACGGGACAGGGAATGACCCAAGAGACCCAGTACTTC. Full variable domain (outside the CDR3, taken from reference TRBV7-9 and TRBJ2-5): DTGVSQNPRHKITKRGQNVTFRCDPISEHNRLYWYRQTLGQGPEFLTYFQNEAQLEKSRLLSDRFSAERPKGSFSTLEIQRTEQGDSAMYLCASSTGQGMTQETQYFGPGTRLLVL.

This clone was seen a few times. The chain carries TRBV4-3 and TRBJ2-7; 9 nucleotides agree with TRBD2. Germline-derived CDR1 and CDR2 are LGHNA and YSLEER. The CDR3 contains 17 residues. With 0 bases clipped from V and 4 bases from J, the junction kept 10 bases outside the gene matches. DNA for the CDR3: TGCGCCAGCAGCCAAGATCGGGGACTAGCTCCTCCTTACGAGCAGTACTTC. It is translated as CASSQDRGLAPPYEQYF.

This clone was found a few times. The chain joins TRBV11-3 to TRBJ1-1, with D possibly matching TRBD1 (5 bases). The CDR3 consists of 15 residues. Per the germline V gene, CDR1 is SGHNT and CDR2 is YENEEA. With 5 bases removed from V and 0 bases from J, the gap between germline ends came to 13 bases. The CDR3 loop reads CASSPRGGVNTEAFF. CDR3 DNA sequence: TGTGCCAGCAGCCCGCGTGGGGGGGTGAACACTGAAGCTTTCTTT.

The chain has TRBV14 and TRBJ1-2; D remains unclear. Germline CDR1 and CDR2: SGHDN and FVKESK. This CDR3 is built from 13 residues. The V and J ends lost 4 bases and 4 bases respectively, with 10 bases between them. CDR3 coding DNA: TGTGCCAGCAGCCCGGACGGACTCTATGGCTACACCTTC. As protein: CASSPDGLYGYTF.

The V and J genes are TRBV4-1 and TRBJ2-1; TRBD2 aligns across 11 bases. The CDR3 has 16 residues. Per the germline V gene, CDR1 is MGHRA and CDR2 is YSYEKL. The trim removed 2 bases at V and 6 bases at J, leaving 6 bases unmatched. CDR3 region: CASSQKGLAEGNEQFF. In DNA form, the CDR3 reads TGCGCCAGCAGCCAAAAGGGACTAGCGGAAGGCAATGAGCAGTTCTTC.

The rearrangement links TRBV9 to TRBJ1-1; 10 nucleotides match TRBD1. The V gene end was trimmed by 4 bases and the J gene end by 5 bases; junction bases not matched to a gene: 8. The germline V gene has CDR1 SGDLS and CDR2 YYNGEE. The CDR3 sequence is 15 residues long. CDR3: CASSRVDRGLTEAFF. The CDR3 DNA reads as TGTGCCAGCAGCCGGGTTGACAGGGGGCTTACTGAAGCTTTCTTT.

This clone was seen once. The rearrangement links TRBV19 to TRBJ1-5; no definite D call. V was shortened by 5 bases and J by 7 bases, with 9 bases between the two germline ends. The CDR3 contains 12 residues. Germline V CDR1 and CDR2: LNHDA, SQIVND (reference sequence). The CDR3 region has the DNA TGTGCCAGTAGTCTCGGCGGGCAGCCCCAGCATTTT. This codes for CASSLGGQPQHF.

This rearrangement joins TRBV6-4 to TRBJ2-1; 9 bases fit TRBD2. Germline V gene sequence: CDR1 MRHNA, CDR2 SNTAGT. With 5 bases clipped from V and 8 bases from J, the junction kept 10 bases outside the gene matches. There are 15 residues in the CDR3. The CDR3 loop reads CASSSSSGVYHEQFF. The CDR3 region has the DNA TGTGCCAGCAGTAGTTCTAGCGGGGTATACCATGAGCAGTTCTTC.